This passage covers 31 T cell receptor beta chains from one sample sequenced in a study of regulatory T cells in long-lasting Graves disease. The TCR beta library used iRepertoire HTBI primers with Arm-PCR amplification of CDR3. TCRdb itself ran the multiplex PCR reads through MiXCR, one entry per CDR3 protein. The table shows 350,000 to 450,000 distinct CDR3 sequences, with 15% occurring only once. Stated time point: newly diagnosed GD, antithyroid drugs for less than 3 months. The authors made the TCR library using RNA they extracted from PBMCs. These data were likewise used in another study, on T cells in Graves' hyperthyroidism and ophthalmopathy.

The material sequenced was peripheral blood mononuclear cells (PBMCs), taken at new diagnosis, from a patient treated with antithyroid drugs. Every receptor here comes from a woman aged 35 to 49 with Graves disease.

The chain combines TRBV20-1 with TRBJ1-3, with D maybe TRBD1 (5 bases). The germline V gene has CDR1 DFQATT and CDR2 SNEGSKA (reference sequence). This CDR3 contains 14 residues. V lost 0 bases and J lost 2, with 8 bases in between. This CDR3 reads CSAREGETGNTIYF. CDR3 DNA: TGCAGTGCTAGAGAGGGGGAAACTGGAAACACCATATATTTT.

This chain uses TRBV10-1 with TRBJ2-7; TRBD1 aligns across 8 bases. The germline CDR1 and CDR2 sequences are WNHNN and SYGVQD (reference sequence). This CDR3 is 14 amino acids long. V gave up 5 bases and J gave up 5 bases; unmatched junction bases: 8. CDR3 sequence: CASSMTGVEDEQYF. The CDR3 bases are TGCGCCAGCAGTATGACAGGGGTCGAAGACGAGCAGTACTTC.

This clonotype was detected many times. The rearrangement uses TRBV10-1 and TRBJ2-5; D may match TRBD1 or TRBD2 (6 bases each). V shed 6 bases and J shed 1 base, with 12 bases lying between them. The CDR3 loop spans 14 amino acids. The germline CDR1 and CDR2 sequences are WNHNN and SYGVQD (reference sequence). CDR3 in DNA: TGCGCCAGCAGCCGAGGGGGGACCCAAGAGACCCAGTACTTC. Protein: CASSRGGTQETQYF.

A note on this clonotype: One end of the junction does not line up with germline, which may come from a read error. The genes are TRBV11-2 and TRBJ2-3; D unresolved. CDR3 length: 17 amino acids. Germline values: CDR1 SGHAT, CDR2 FQNNGV. CDR3 residues: CASSQGPPGASTDTQYF. The CDR3 DNA is TGCGCCAGCAGCCAAGGTCCGCCCGGAGCTAGCACAGATACGCAGTATTTT.

In this sample, this clonotype turned up many times. This chain links TRBV12-3 or TRBV12-4 with TRBJ2-7; D might be TRBD2 (5 bases). The V and J ends lost 6 bases and 5 bases respectively, with 20 bases between them. The CDR3 spans 15 residues. The CDR3 sequence: CASSDNRRTGHEQYF. DNA for the CDR3: TGTGCCAGCAGCGACAACCGGCGGACTGGCCACGAGCAGTACTTC.

This clonotype has only one observation. This rearrangement joins TRBV24-1 to TRBJ2-5; the D is unclear. The V end lost 3 bases, the J end lost 3 bases, and 7 bases lay between the germline ends. This CDR3 has 13 amino acids. Germline CDR1 KGHDR, CDR2 SFDVKD. The CDR3 spells CATSDPDKETQYF. CDR3 nucleotides: TGTGCCACCAGTGATCCCGATAAAGAGACCCAGTACTTC.

The sample holds many counts of this clonotype. The rearrangement uses TRBV7-3 and TRBJ2-1; D may be TRBD1 or TRBD2 (6 bases each). Germline V gives CDR1 SGHTA, CDR2 FQGTGA. The germline V and J ends were trimmed by 2 bases and 5 bases, with 16 bases remaining between them. This CDR3 is built from 16 residues. Here the CDR3 DNA reads TGTGCCAGCAGCTTACGGGGCGGGGCAGGGGACAATGAGCAGTTCTTC. Translating gives CASSLRGGAGDNEQFF.

The table lists this clonotype with a few counts. The rearrangement links TRBV10-3 to TRBJ1-2; 9 positions agree with TRBD1. Germline assignment: CDR1 ENHRY and CDR2 SYGVKD. CDR3 size: 16 residues. Unmatched junction bases numbered 7, after V lost 3 bases and J lost 2 bases. CDR3 loop: CAISDRQGGKNYGYTF. CDR3 DNA: TGTGCCATCAGTGACCGACAGGGGGGGAAGAACTATGGCTACACCTTC.

The rearrangement uses TRBV4-1 and TRBJ2-2; 8 positions agree with TRBD2. The germline V gene encodes CDR1 MGHRA and CDR2 YSYEKL. CDR3 length: 15 amino acids. The ends lost 2 bases at V and 1 base at J; junction bases unmatched: 0. CDR3 in amino acids: CASSQTSGNTGELFF. For the CDR3, the DNA is TGCGCCAGCAGCCAAACTAGCGGGAACACCGGGGAGCTGTTTTTT.

The genes are TRBV20-1 and TRBJ1-3; 10 positions agree with TRBD1. This CDR3 comprises 15 residues. The V segment lost 5 bases and the J segment 2 bases; nucleotides outside the gene matches: 6. Germline loops: CDR1 DFQATT, CDR2 SNEGSKA (reference sequence). The CDR3 nucleotides read TGCAGTGCTCCGGGACAGGGGATTCCTGGAAACACCATATATTTT. Residues: CSAPGQGIPGNTIYF.

This clonotype appeared many times. The rearrangement joins TRBV5-6 to TRBJ2-5, with 7 positions matching TRBD2. Trimming took 4 bases from V and 4 from J; bases not matched to a gene: 7. Germline assignment: CDR1 SGHDT and CDR2 YYEEEE. The CDR3 has 14 amino acids. This CDR3 is CASSPGRGPETQYF. The CDR3 DNA sequence: TGTGCCAGCAGCCCGGGGAGGGGCCCAGAGACCCAGTACTTC.

This clonotype has only a few counts. A much more abundant neighbour one base away suggests this may be a read error. The chain is built from TRBV28 and TRBJ2-4; 12 nucleotides agree with TRBD2. Germline V gene sequence: CDR1 MDHEN, CDR2 SYDVKM. The J segment lost 0 bases and the V segment lost 5 bases, leaving 8 bases of the junction unmatched. The CDR3 covers 18 residues. CDR3 region: CASSPFLAGGSAKNIQYF. CDR3 nucleotide sequence: TGTGCCAGCAGTCCCTTCCTAGCGGGAGGGTCAGCCAAAAACATTCAGTACTTC.

This clonotype was detected ten times or more. J is TRBJ1-2 and V is TRBV29-1; tentative D call: TRBD1 (6 bases). The CDR3 covers 12 residues. Trimming stripped 4 bases from V and 4 bases from J, with 10 bases between. Germline CDR1 is SQVTM and CDR2 is ANQGSEA. This CDR3 is CSVGTGIYGYTF. The CDR3 DNA is TGCAGCGTTGGCACAGGGATCTATGGCTACACCTTC.

V gene TRBV7-9 combines with J gene TRBJ2-3, with 11 bases fitting TRBD2. This CDR3 spans 16 amino acids. Germline CDR1 reads SEHNR; CDR2 reads FQNEAQ (reference sequence). V trimming: 6 bases; J trimming: 1 base; junction bases outside the gene matches: 6. The CDR3 loop reads CASRTALAGGTDTQYF. CDR3 DNA: TGTGCCAGCAGAACAGCACTAGCGGGGGGCACAGATACGCAGTATTTT.

This clonotype was detected ten times or more. The chain has TRBV11-2 and TRBJ2-3; the match to TRBD2 covers 8 bases. V shed 1 base, J shed 6 bases, and the junction held 12 bases outside the gene matches. The germline V gene has CDR1 SGHAT and CDR2 FQNNGV. The CDR3 runs 17 residues. In DNA form, the CDR3 reads TGTGCCAGCAGCTTAGTTCCGGGACTAGGACTCGGGGATACGCAGTATTTT. It specifies CASSLVPGLGLGDTQYF. Full variable domain (missing parts from reference TRBV11-2 and TRBJ2-3): EAGVAQSPRYKIIEKRQSVAFWCNPISGHATLYWYQQILGQGPKLLIQFQNNGVVDDSQLPKDRFSAERLKGVDSTLKIQPAKLEDSAVYLCASSLVPGLGLGDTQYFGPGTRLTVL.

This clonotype was observed many times. The DNA of the CDR3 is TGCAGTGCTCAGGTCCTAGCGGGAGGGAAAGATACGCAGTATTTT. As protein: CSAQVLAGGKDTQYF. The chain carries TRBV20-1 and TRBJ2-3; 12 nucleotides agree with TRBD2. The CDR3 totals 15 residues. V trimming: 5 bases; J trimming: 5 bases; junction bases outside the gene matches: 8. Germline CDR1 is DFQATT and CDR2 is SNEGSKA (reference sequence).

This clonotype occurred many times. This chain uses TRBV3-1 with TRBJ2-7; D not certain. Trimming removed 1 base at V and 2 bases at J, with 9 bases between. Germline V CDR1 and CDR2: LGHDT, YNNKEL (reference sequence). CDR3 size: 14 residues. The CDR3 spells CASSQGLNTYEQYF. For the CDR3, the DNA is TGTGCCAGCAGCCAAGGGTTGAATACCTACGAGCAGTACTTC.

This clonotype was counted at least ten times. This chain joins TRBV3-1 and TRBJ2-3, with 13 bases fitting TRBD2. Losses at the gene ends were 6 bases for V and 6 bases for J; bases not matched to a gene: 9. CDR1 and CDR2 from the germline V gene are LGHDT and YNNKEL (reference sequence). CDR3 size: 16 residues. CDR3 sequence (DNA): TGTGCCAGCAGACCGACCGGACTAGCGGGAGATGATACGCAGTATTTT. The encoded protein is CASRPTGLAGDDTQYF.

The chain joins TRBV3-1 to TRBJ1-4; 7 bases line up with TRBD1. The V segment lost 0 bases and the J segment 7 bases; nucleotides outside the gene matches: 5. There are 15 residues in the CDR3. Germline V gene data show CDR1 as LGHDT and CDR2 as YNNKEL (reference sequence). CDR3 nucleotides: TGTGCCAGCAGCCAAGACCTCGGGACAGTTGAAAAACTGTTTTTT. Translated: CASSQDLGTVEKLFF.

Here the CDR3 reads CSVESDRDTDTQYF. CDR3 coding DNA: TGCAGCGTTGAATCGGACAGGGATACAGATACGCAGTATTTT. This chain connects TRBV29-1 to TRBJ2-3; 8 bases line up with TRBD1. This CDR3 has 14 amino acids. Germline V gives CDR1 SQVTM, CDR2 ANQGSEA. V shed 2 bases and J 3 bases; nucleotides not matched to a gene: 4.

This clonotype was picked up many times. This chain connects TRBV9 to TRBJ2-3; 7 bases are a match to TRBD2. Trimming took 4 bases from V and 3 from J; bases not matched to a gene: 14. The V gene's germline CDR1 is SGDLS and CDR2 YYNGEE. CDR3 length: 17 residues. CDR3 DNA: TGTGCCAGCAGCCTCCCCCTAGCGGCAGGAGCAACAGATACGCAGTATTTT. This encodes CASSLPLAAGATDTQYF. Combining the CDR3 with reference TRBV9 and TRBJ2-3 gives the whole variable domain DSGVTQTPKHLITATGQRVTLRCSPRSGDLSVYWYQQSLDQGLQFLIQYYNGEERAKGNILERFSAQQFPDLHSELNLSSLELGDSALYFCASSLPLAAGATDTQYFGPGTRLTVL.

The chain links TRBV19 to TRBJ2-1, with TRBD2 matching over 9 bases. CDR3 length equals 14 residues. V dropped 4 bases and J dropped 5; count of bases not matched to a gene: 3. Germline assignment: CDR1 LNHDA and CDR2 SQIVND (reference sequence). This CDR3 is CASSTTSGHNEQFF. As DNA, the CDR3 is TGTGCCAGTAGTACGACTAGCGGACACAATGAGCAGTTCTTC.

This clonotype was observed many times. The chain combines TRBV12-3 or TRBV12-4 with TRBJ1-5, with a weak D call TRBD1 (5 bases). This CDR3 is 14 amino acids long. The ends were cut back, 8 bases at V and 3 bases at J, with 14 bases in the middle. The CDR3, as DNA: TGTGCCAGCCGATTCGGGACGGACAATCAGCCCCAGCATTTT. The encoded protein is CASRFGTDNQPQHF.

Details on this clonotype: It is likely a read error: a sequence one base away is far more abundant. The rearrangement joins TRBV11-1 to TRBJ2-5; TRBD2 matches at 10 bases. The CDR3 is 14 amino acids. Germline CDR1 and CDR2: SGHAT and FQDESV (reference sequence). CDR3 nucleotides: TGTGCCGGCAGCTTCTCATACGCTAGCGGGAGCTATTTCTTC. It yields the protein CAGSFSYASGSYFF.

A few counts support this clonotype. This chain connects TRBV4-2 to TRBJ2-2; 16 bases align to TRBD2. Germline-derived CDR1 and CDR2 are LGHNA and YNFKEQ. This CDR3 has 20 residues. V dropped 1 base and J dropped 6; count of bases not matched to a gene: 11. In nucleotides, the CDR3 is TGTGCCAGCAGCCAAGCGGGACTAGCGGGAGGGACAGGGGCGGCCGGGGAGCTGTTTTTT. Protein sequence: CASSQAGLAGGTGAAGELFF.

The chain is built from TRBV5-6 and TRBJ2-2; D uncertain. CDR3 length equals 13 residues. Germline CDR1 SGHDT, CDR2 YYEEEE. The ends were cut back, 3 bases at V and 3 bases at J, with 6 bases in the middle. The CDR3 region is CASSSPYTGELFF. The CDR3 nucleotides read TGTGCCAGCAGCTCCCCATACACCGGGGAGCTGTTTTTT.

This clonotype came up many times. V gene TRBV7-6 combines with J gene TRBJ2-1, with TRBD2 identical over 7 bases. The CDR3 consists of 18 residues. V shed 1 base and J 0 bases; nucleotides not matched to a gene: 9. Per the germline V gene, CDR1 is SGHVS and CDR2 is FNYEAQ. CDR3 protein: CASSLGSLADSSYNEQFF. The CDR3 nucleotides are TGTGCCAGCAGCTTAGGATCGCTAGCGGATAGCTCCTACAATGAGCAGTTCTTC.

In its sample, this clonotype was seen many times. V is TRBV2 and J is TRBJ1-3; D gene uncertain. Trimming left V 2 bases short and J 0 bases short, with 5 bases between. This CDR3 is 14 amino acids long. Germline CDR1 reads SNHLY; CDR2 reads FYNNEI. CDR3 bases: TGTGCCAGCAGTGAACCCCGCTCTGGAAACACCATATATTTT. Translating it yields CASSEPRSGNTIYF. Looking up the rest from reference TRBV2 and TRBJ1-3 gives the full variable domain: EPEVTQTPSHQVTQMGQEVILRCVPISNHLYFYWYRQILGQKVEFLVSFYNNEISEKSEIFDDQFSVERPDGSNFTLKIRSTKLEDSAMYFCASSEPRSGNTIYFGEGSWLTVV.

The chain combines TRBV19 with TRBJ2-1, with 8 bases fitting TRBD2. The CDR3 contains 16 residues. Trimming removed 6 bases from V and 4 bases from J; junction bases left unmatched: 11. Germline V gene data show CDR1 as LNHDA and CDR2 as SQIVND (reference sequence). Here the CDR3 DNA reads TGTGCCAGTAGAAGTGCGGGAGGCCACCCTTACAATGAGCAGTTCTTC. It encodes CASRSAGGHPYNEQFF.

This clonotype was counted ten times or more. V gene TRBV2 combines with J gene TRBJ2-7; 13 positions match TRBD2. The V gene end was trimmed by 3 bases and the J gene end by 0 bases; junction bases not matched to a gene: 5. There are 17 residues in the CDR3. Germline V gives CDR1 SNHLY, CDR2 FYNNEI. The CDR3 nucleotides read TGTGCCAGCAGTGAGGGACTAGCGGGAAGAGACTCCTACGAGCAGTACTTC. It specifies CASSEGLAGRDSYEQYF.

This clonotype has a count of ten or more. The chain combines TRBV12-3 or TRBV12-4 with TRBJ2-3; no clear D gene. The V end was cut by 0 bases, the J end by 5 bases, with 9 bases between. The CDR3 runs 14 residues. In nucleotides, the CDR3 is TGTGCCAGCAGTTTAGCTACGAAGCTAGATACGCAGTATTTT. Residues: CASSLATKLDTQYF.